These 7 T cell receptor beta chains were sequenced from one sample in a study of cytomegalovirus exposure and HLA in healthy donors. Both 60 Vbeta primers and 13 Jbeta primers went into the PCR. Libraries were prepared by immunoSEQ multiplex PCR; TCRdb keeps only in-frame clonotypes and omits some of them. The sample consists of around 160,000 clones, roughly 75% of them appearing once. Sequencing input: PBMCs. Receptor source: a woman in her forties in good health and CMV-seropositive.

CDR3 coding DNA: TGTGCCAGCTCATACGGGACTAGCGGGAGATACAATGAGCAGTTCTTC. It encodes CASSYGTSGRYNEQFF. The chain couples TRBV18 to TRBJ2-1; 14 bases fit TRBD2. The CDR3 covers 16 residues. The germline CDR1 and CDR2 sequences are KGHSH and LQKENI. Germline trimming cut 5 bases from V and 4 bases from J; bases unmatched to any gene: 4.

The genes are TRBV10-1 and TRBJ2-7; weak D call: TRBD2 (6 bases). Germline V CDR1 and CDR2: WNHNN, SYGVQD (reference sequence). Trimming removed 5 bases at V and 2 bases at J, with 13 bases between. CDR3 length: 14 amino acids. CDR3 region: CASSRETPTYEQYF. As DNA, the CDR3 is TGCGCCAGCAGTCGGGAGACCCCTACCTACGAGCAGTACTTC.

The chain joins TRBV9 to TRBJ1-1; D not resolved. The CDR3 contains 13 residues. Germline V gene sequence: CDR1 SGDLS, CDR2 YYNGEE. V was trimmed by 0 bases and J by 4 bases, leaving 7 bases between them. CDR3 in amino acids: CASSVVTTTEAFF. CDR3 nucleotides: TGTGCCAGCAGCGTAGTCACAACCACTGAAGCTTTCTTT.

CDR3 amino acids: CASSEQGASVLGNQPQHF. DNA of the CDR3: TGTGCCAGTAGCGAACAGGGGGCGTCTGTTTTGGGCAATCAGCCCCAGCATTTT. V usage is TRBV19 and J usage is TRBJ1-5, with 9 nucleotides matching TRBD1. CDR1 is LNHDA, CDR2 SQIVND, per germline (reference sequence). The CDR3 is made up of 18 amino acids. V lost 6 bases, J lost 2 bases, and 14 bases stayed unmatched.

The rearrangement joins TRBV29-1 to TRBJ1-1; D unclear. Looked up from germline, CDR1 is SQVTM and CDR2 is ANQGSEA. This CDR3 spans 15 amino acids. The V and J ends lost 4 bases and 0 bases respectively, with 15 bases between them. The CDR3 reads CSVVGSLTVNTEAFF. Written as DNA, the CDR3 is TGCAGCGTTGTGGGGAGCTTAACAGTGAACACTGAAGCTTTCTTT.

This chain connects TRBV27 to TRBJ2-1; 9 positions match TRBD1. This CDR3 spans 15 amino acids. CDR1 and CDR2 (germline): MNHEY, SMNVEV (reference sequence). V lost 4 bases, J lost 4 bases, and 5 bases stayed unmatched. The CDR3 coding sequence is TGTGCCAGCAGTTACCAGGGACAGGGATACAATGAGCAGTTCTTC. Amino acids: CASSYQGQGYNEQFF.

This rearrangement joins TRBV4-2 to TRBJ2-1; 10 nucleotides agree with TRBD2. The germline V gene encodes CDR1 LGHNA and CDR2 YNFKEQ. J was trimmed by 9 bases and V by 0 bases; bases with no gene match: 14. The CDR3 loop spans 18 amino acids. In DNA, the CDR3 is TGTGCCAGCAGCCAAGAGGCTAGCGGGAGTGTAAGCAGGGGTGAGCAGTTCTTC. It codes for CASSQEASGSVSRGEQFF.